Each of the 18 T cell receptor beta chains below was sequenced from the same sample in a study of T cells after yellow fever vaccination. MiXCR, applied by TCRdb to the 5' RACE reads, yields one record per CDR3 protein. The table lists 300,000 to 400,000 distinct CDR3 sequences, around 6.5% of them singletons. The sample was PBMCs, taken 5 days after the yellow fever booster vaccination. These TCRs come from a man between 25 and 39 years old who received the YFV17D yellow fever vaccine.

This clonotype was found many times. The V call is TRBV12-3 or TRBV12-4, the J call TRBJ2-1, with D unclear. V was trimmed by 7 bases and J by 0 bases, leaving 1 base between them. This CDR3 is 11 amino acids long. CDR3 region: CASTSYNEQFF. The CDR3 DNA reads as TGTGCCAGCACCTCCTACAATGAGCAGTTCTTC.

This clonotype appeared a few times. The V gene is TRBV4-3, the J gene TRBJ2-7; TRBD2 matches at 7 bases. The CDR3 runs 15 residues. V shed 0 bases, J shed 2 bases, and the junction held 4 bases outside the gene matches. CDR1 is LGHNA and CDR2 is YSLEER in the germline V gene. The CDR3 protein is CASSQEGGRTYEQYF. Here the CDR3 DNA reads TGCGCCAGCAGCCAAGAGGGAGGGCGAACCTACGAGCAGTACTTC.

There are a few counts of this clonotype. J is TRBJ1-2 and V is TRBV18; possibly TRBD1 for D (5 bases). The V gene's germline CDR1 is KGHSH and CDR2 LQKENI. Trimming shortened V by 6 bases and J by 3 bases, and 14 bases separated the two germline ends. This CDR3 is built from 14 residues. The CDR3 loop is CASSPTAGDYGYTF. CDR3 bases: TGTGCCAGCTCTCCGACCGCGGGGGACTATGGCTACACCTTC.

This clonotype has at least ten counts. The chain recombines TRBV4-1 with TRBJ2-7, with TRBD1 matching 10 bases. The trim removed 1 base at V and 7 bases at J, leaving 7 bases unmatched. This CDR3 has 15 amino acids. CDR1 and CDR2 (germline): MGHRA, YSYEKL. The CDR3 loop is CASSQAGTGATEQYF. In DNA form, the CDR3 reads TGCGCCAGCAGCCAAGCCGGGACAGGGGCGACGGAGCAGTACTTC.

This clonotype came up many times. The chain links TRBV20-1 to TRBJ2-5, with a possible D match to TRBD2 (5 bases). The CDR3 sequence is 12 residues long. Germline V CDR1 and CDR2: DFQATT, SNEGSKA (reference sequence). The V end was cut by 7 bases, the J end by 5 bases, with 14 bases between. CDR3 residues: CSVIVREETQYF. CDR3 in DNA: TGCAGTGTAATTGTAAGGGAGGAGACCCAGTACTTC.

This clonotype was recorded many times. This sequence joins TRBV6-5 and TRBJ2-3, with 7 nucleotides matching TRBD1. The CDR3 is made up of 17 amino acids. Germline CDR1 and CDR2: MNHEY and SVGAGI. Unmatched junction bases numbered 10, after V lost 3 bases and J lost 1 base. Here the CDR3 reads CASSYCEWDSCTDTQYF. The CDR3 coding sequence is TGTGCCAGCAGTTATTGCGAGTGGGACAGCTGCACAGATACGCAGTATTTT.

This rearrangement joins TRBV2 to TRBJ2-1; 10 nucleotides agree with TRBD2. The CDR3 covers 15 residues. Germline V gene sequence: CDR1 SNHLY, CDR2 FYNNEI. J lost 6 bases, V lost 7 bases, and 9 bases had no gene match. The CDR3 coding sequence is TGTGCCAGCACCCCGGGACTAGCGAGTTTCAATGAGCAGTTCTTC. Amino acid sequence: CASTPGLASFNEQFF.

The gene calls are TRBV10-3 and TRBJ2-5, with TRBD1 as a possible D gene (5 bases). The CDR3 is 13 residues long. Germline-derived CDR1 and CDR2 are ENHRY and SYGVKD. V was clipped by 4 bases and J by 4 bases, with 10 bases between them. CDR3 sequence (DNA): TGTGCCATCAGTGGGGAAAGGGGAGAGACCCAGTACTTC. This translates into CAISGERGETQYF.

The V gene is TRBV7-9, the J gene TRBJ2-5; D tentatively fits TRBD1 or TRBD2 (5 bases each). The V end lost 5 bases, the J end lost 5 bases, and 12 bases lay between the germline ends. CDR1 is SEHNR and CDR2 is FQNEAQ in the germline V gene (reference sequence). This CDR3 region has 13 residues. In nucleotides, the CDR3 is TGTGCCAGCAGCCCCACCAGGGAGGAGACCCAGTACTTC. Protein product: CASSPTREETQYF.

This clonotype was detected many times. V usage is TRBV4-3 and J usage is TRBJ2-3; D unclear. The V and J ends lost 0 bases and 3 bases respectively, with 4 bases between them. Per the germline V gene, CDR1 is LGHNA and CDR2 is YSLEER. This CDR3 has 13 amino acids. CDR3 protein: CASSQEGTDTQYF. Here the CDR3 DNA reads TGCGCCAGCAGCCAAGAAGGGACAGATACGCAGTATTTT.

The chain joins TRBV14 to TRBJ2-7; 8 bases align to TRBD2. Germline V gene lookup returns CDR1 SGHDN and CDR2 FVKESK. The CDR3 runs 18 residues. With 3 bases clipped from V and 1 base from J, the junction kept 14 bases outside the gene matches. The CDR3: CASSQSRGGRDFSYEQYF. The CDR3 DNA reads TGTGCCAGCAGCCAGTCTCGGGGGGGCCGGGACTTTTCCTACGAGCAGTACTTC. The full variable domain, completed using reference TRBV14 and TRBJ2-7, is EAGVTQFPSHSVIEKGQTVTLRCDPISGHDNLYWYRRVMGKEIKFLLHFVKESKQDESGMPNNRFLAERTGGTYSTLKVQPAELEDSGVYFCASSQSRGGRDFSYEQYFGPGTRLTVT.

In regard to this clonotype: Germline and junction disagree at one end, which may indicate a read error. The V and J genes are TRBV4-3 and TRBJ2-1; 11 bases are shared with TRBD2. This CDR3 spans 15 amino acids. CDR1 and CDR2 from the germline V gene are LGHNA and YSLEER. CDR3 in amino acids: CASSQLAGGYNEQSF. The CDR3 DNA follows: TGCGCCAGCAGCCAACTAGCGGGAGGATACAATGAGCAGTCCTTC.

V usage is TRBV3-1 and J usage is TRBJ2-5, with D possibly TRBD1 on 5 matching bases. The germline V gene encodes CDR1 LGHDT and CDR2 YNNKEL (reference sequence). The CDR3 is made up of 13 amino acids. The V and J ends lost 2 bases and 5 bases respectively, with 9 bases between them. This chain's CDR3 is CASSQRGSETQYF. The CDR3 region has the DNA TGTGCCAGCAGCCAAAGGGGTTCGGAGACCCAGTACTTC.

The chain carries TRBV30 and TRBJ1-1; weak D call: TRBD1 (5 bases). Trimming stripped 5 bases from V and 4 bases from J, with 17 bases between. CDR1 and CDR2 from the germline V gene are GTSNPN and SVGIG (reference sequence). The CDR3 runs to 14 residues. As DNA, the CDR3 is TGTGCCTGGGGGACGGGCGGAGTTCGCACTGAAGCTTTCTTT. The encoded protein is CAWGTGGVRTEAFF.

This clonotype was counted at least ten times. The gene calls are TRBV12-3 or TRBV12-4 and TRBJ2-7; TRBD2 matches at 8 bases. There are 13 residues in the CDR3. Germline trimming cut 6 bases from V and 3 bases from J; bases unmatched to any gene: 4. The CDR3 sequence is CASSRGLVYEQYF. In DNA, the CDR3 is TGTGCCAGCAGCCGGGGACTAGTCTACGAGCAGTACTTC.

This clonotype came up a few times. V gene TRBV10-3 combines with J gene TRBJ1-4, with D unclear. The germline V and J ends were trimmed by 4 bases and 4 bases, with 10 bases remaining between them. CDR3 length: 14 amino acids. The germline CDR1 and CDR2 sequences are ENHRY and SYGVKD. The CDR3 is CAISGSGDNEKLFF. For the CDR3, the DNA is TGTGCCATCAGTGGGTCAGGCGATAATGAAAAACTGTTTTTT.

There are many counts of this clonotype. The chain employs TRBV4-3 and TRBJ2-7, with 7 bases identical to TRBD2. Germline trimming cut 0 bases from V and 3 bases from J; bases unmatched to any gene: 5. CDR1 and CDR2 (germline): LGHNA, YSLEER. The CDR3 sequence is 15 residues long. CDR3 sequence: CASSQEPSGVYEQYF. In DNA form, the CDR3 reads TGCGCCAGCAGCCAAGAACCCAGCGGGGTCTACGAGCAGTACTTC.

This clonotype showed up just a few times. The genes are TRBV2 and TRBJ2-7; perhaps TRBD2 as D (5 bases). This CDR3 is 11 amino acids long. CDR1 is SNHLY and CDR2 is FYNNEI in the germline V gene. V was clipped by 7 bases and J by 5 bases, with 9 bases between them. The CDR3 DNA is TGTGCCAGCACCCCCGGGAACGAGCAGTACTTC. As protein: CASTPGNEQYF.